The 31 T cell receptor beta chains listed next were all sequenced from one sample in a study of cytomegalovirus exposure and HLA in healthy donors. Primers: 60 Vbeta forward and 13 Jbeta reverse. TCRdb's table, derived via immunoSEQ multiplex PCR, lists solely in-frame clones and lacks some. The table includes 65,000 to 95,000 clones, around 82% detected once. Material: PBMCs. The receptors here all came from a man aged 45-65 years in good health and CMV-seronegative.

The rearrangement joins TRBV11-2 to TRBJ1-2; 9 nucleotides line up with TRBD1. V lost 4 bases and J lost 4; bases outside the gene matches: 13. Germline V gene data show CDR1 as SGHAT and CDR2 as FQNNGV. This CDR3 is built from 17 residues. The CDR3 loop is CASSSLRDRETGYGYTF. The CDR3 bases are TGTGCCAGCAGCTCTTTAAGGGACAGGGAGACGGGCTATGGCTACACCTTC.

Comment on this clone: The sample contains more than one DNA sequence encoding this CDR3. The rearrangement joins TRBV9 to TRBJ1-2, with 8 bases that match TRBD1. This CDR3 has 14 amino acids. Germline loops: CDR1 SGDLS, CDR2 YYNGEE. Unmatched junction bases numbered 8, after V lost 6 bases and J lost 4 bases. The CDR3 sequence: CASNLQGVPYGYTF. DNA for the CDR3: TGTGCCAGCAACTTACAGGGGGTACCCTATGGCTACACCTTC.

Regarding this clone: One end of the junction fails to match germline, which may point to a read error. The chain recombines TRBV10-3 with TRBJ1-1; no clear D. Per the germline V gene, CDR1 is ENHRY and CDR2 is SYGVKD. This CDR3 comprises 14 residues. This CDR3 is CATSDLRENTEAFF. CDR3 bases: TGTGCCACCAGTGACTTGAGAGAGAACACTGAAGCTTTCTTT.

The chain joins TRBV5-4 to TRBJ2-5, with D perhaps matching TRBD1 (5 bases). The ends were cut back, 0 bases at V and 5 bases at J, with 14 bases in the middle. CDR3 length: 15 amino acids. CDR1 SGHNT and CDR2 YYREEE come from the germline V gene (reference sequence). The CDR3 DNA is TGTGCCAGCAGCTTGGACAGGCGTGATCGGGAGACCCAGTACTTC. It is translated as CASSLDRRDRETQYF.

This chain links TRBV27 with TRBJ1-1; D remains ambiguous. V lost 3 bases to trimming and J lost 1 base, with 15 bases between them. There are 16 residues in the CDR3. Germline V lookup: CDR1 MNHEY, CDR2 SMNVEV (reference sequence). Here the CDR3 reads CASSFSIRGRNTEAFF. The CDR3 DNA follows: TGTGCCAGCAGTTTTAGCATCCGGGGTAGGAACACTGAAGCTTTCTTT.

This clone was counted between two and nine times. V gene TRBV4-3 combines with J gene TRBJ1-1, with TRBD1 matching over 7 bases. The CDR3 has 14 amino acids. Germline CDR1 and CDR2: LGHNA and YSLEER. V shed 4 bases and J 1 base; nucleotides not matched to a gene: 3. DNA for the CDR3: TGCGCCAGCAGCCTCGACAGGGCGAACACTGAAGCTTTCTTT. It yields the protein CASSLDRANTEAFF.

CDR3: CASSLEELRGDETQYF. The CDR3 DNA sequence: TGTGCCAGCAGCTTAGAGGAGTTGCGGGGGGATGAGACCCAGTACTTC. This chain joins TRBV7-2 and TRBJ2-5; 8 nucleotides align to TRBD2. The V segment lost 1 base and the J segment 5 bases; nucleotides outside the gene matches: 9. The CDR3 is 16 amino acids. Looked up from germline, CDR1 is SGHTA and CDR2 is FQGNSA.

The chain combines TRBV4-1 with TRBJ1-6; 7 nucleotides match TRBD1. CDR1 and CDR2 from the germline V gene are MGHRA and YSYEKL. The CDR3 runs 13 residues. Trimming took 3 bases from V and 10 from J; bases not matched to a gene: 3. The CDR3 region has the DNA TGCGCCAGCAGCCAGACAGGGTCCTCACCCCTCCACTTT. This encodes CASSQTGSSPLHF.

The chain links TRBV7-8 to TRBJ2-7, with D maybe TRBD2 (6 bases). The CDR3 spans 14 residues. V lost 1 base, J lost 3 bases, and 10 bases lay in between. CDR1 SGHVS and CDR2 FQNEAQ come from the germline V gene. This CDR3 is CASSLVAGNYEQYF. The CDR3 nucleotides are TGTGCCAGCAGCTTAGTGGCGGGAAACTACGAGCAGTACTTC.

This clone was observed a handful of times. The rearrangement links TRBV6-5 to TRBJ1-3; D gene ambiguous. Germline V gene lookup returns CDR1 MNHEY and CDR2 SVGAGI. The CDR3 contains 13 residues. V was trimmed by 6 bases and J by 2 bases, leaving 8 bases between them. The CDR3 is CASSPGPGNTIYF. CDR3 in DNA: TGTGCCAGCAGCCCCGGTCCTGGAAACACCATATATTTT.

The chain has TRBV5-1 and TRBJ2-7; 10 bases align to TRBD1. Germline lookup yields CDR1 SGHRS and CDR2 YFSETQ. The CDR3 extends over 15 amino acids. With 4 bases clipped from V and 5 bases from J, the junction kept 9 bases outside the gene matches. The CDR3 region is CASSPRDRGSHEQYF. CDR3 bases: TGCGCCAGCAGCCCCCGGGACAGGGGATCCCACGAGCAGTACTTC.

The rearrangement links TRBV30 to TRBJ2-3, with no clear D. The CDR3 sequence is 16 residues long. V dropped 0 bases and J dropped 1 base, with 14 bases sitting between them. Germline V CDR1 and CDR2: GTSNPN, SVGIG (reference sequence). The CDR3 here is CAWSVRRVQGTDTQYF. CDR3 nucleotides: TGTGCCTGGAGTGTACGACGGGTTCAAGGCACAGATACGCAGTATTTT.

V and J are TRBV9 and TRBJ2-1; TRBD2 matches at 7 bases. The germline gives CDR1 SGDLS, CDR2 YYNGEE. Trimming removed 1 base from V and 10 bases from J; junction bases left unmatched: 5. The CDR3 is made up of 13 amino acids. CDR3 DNA sequence: TGTGCCAGCAGCGTACTAGTGGGGGGGGAGCAGTTCTTC. Protein product: CASSVLVGGEQFF. The full variable domain, in which reference TRBV9 and TRBJ2-1 provide the parts outside the CDR3, is DSGVTQTPKHLITATGQRVTLRCSPRSGDLSVYWYQQSLDQGLQFLIQYYNGEERAKGNILERFSAQQFPDLHSELNLSSLELGDSALYFCASSVLVGGEQFFGPGTRLTVL.

In this sample, this clone turned up once. This chain joins TRBV6-1 and TRBJ1-6; perhaps TRBD1 as D (5 bases). Germline values: CDR1 MNHNS, CDR2 SASEGT. This CDR3 is built from 13 residues. The ends were cut back, 2 bases at V and 14 bases at J, with 13 bases in the middle. The CDR3 here is CASSERGLGALHF. Written as DNA, the CDR3 is TGTGCCAGCAGTGAAAGGGGCCTAGGGGCCCTCCACTTT.

The chain uses TRBV27 and TRBJ1-6; D might be TRBD1 (6 bases). This CDR3 comprises 15 residues. V shed 6 bases and J shed 7 bases, with 16 bases lying between them. CDR1 and CDR2 (germline): MNHEY, SMNVEV (reference sequence). CDR3 protein: CASRRAGARNSPLHF. In DNA, the CDR3 is TGTGCCAGCAGGAGGGCGGGGGCGCGGAATTCACCCCTCCACTTT.

The chain joins TRBV28 to TRBJ1-5, with a weak D call TRBD1 (6 bases). V gave up 5 bases and J gave up 4 bases, with 15 bases separating them. The germline V gene has CDR1 MDHEN and CDR2 SYDVKM. This CDR3 region has 15 residues. CDR3 amino acids: CASSGGGLANQPQHF. As DNA, the CDR3 is TGTGCCAGCAGTGGGGGGGGGCTCGCTAATCAGCCCCAGCATTTT.

The gene calls are TRBV7-9 and TRBJ1-1; D not certain. The V and J ends lost 5 bases and 4 bases respectively, with 11 bases between them. Germline-derived CDR1 and CDR2 are SEHNR and FQNEAQ (reference sequence). This CDR3 has 13 amino acids. The CDR3 nucleotides are TGTGCCAGCAGCCCTCTGGCGGCCACTGAAGCTTTCTTT. It is translated as CASSPLAATEAFF.

J is TRBJ2-1 and V is TRBV10-3, with TRBD1 identical over 7 bases. With 6 bases clipped from V and 8 bases from J, the junction kept 4 bases outside the gene matches. This CDR3 is built from 12 residues. CDR1 is ENHRY and CDR2 is SYGVKD in the germline V gene. CDR3 bases: TGTGCCATCAGACAGGGGTCATATGAGCAGTTCTTC. Protein: CAIRQGSYEQFF.

The CDR3 protein is CASSPGQGGFEQYF. The CDR3, as DNA: TGTGCCAGCAGCCCGGGACAGGGCGGCTTCGAGCAGTACTTC. The chain combines TRBV11-2 with TRBJ2-5, with 9 nucleotides matching TRBD1. The assigned J gene may be wrong: the sequence end matches TRBJ2-7 better. Germline V CDR1 and CDR2: SGHAT, FQNNGV. This CDR3 contains 14 residues.

The chain is built from TRBV9 and TRBJ1-6, with 10 bases lining up with TRBD1. Germline V gene lookup returns CDR1 SGDLS and CDR2 YYNGEE. After removal of 7 bases from V and 10 bases from J, the junction contained 5 bases not matched to a gene. The CDR3 is 13 amino acids. DNA for the CDR3: TGTGCCAGCGGCCGGACAGGGGGGTCACCCCTCCACTTT. Protein sequence: CASGRTGGSPLHF.

This clone was detected only once. The V call is TRBV5-4, the J call TRBJ2-5; 7 nucleotides agree with TRBD1. From germline, CDR1 is SGHNT and CDR2 YYREEE (reference sequence). The length of the CDR3 is 15 residues. Unmatched junction bases numbered 13, after V lost 6 bases and J lost 5 bases. CDR3 in amino acids: CASTIGAGGSETQYF. The CDR3 DNA reads TGTGCCAGCACGATCGGGGCAGGGGGTTCCGAGACCCAGTACTTC.

V and J are TRBV6-5 and TRBJ2-7; D is perhaps TRBD1 (6 bases). Per germline, CDR1 MNHEY and CDR2 SVGAGI. The ends were cut back, 4 bases at V and 7 bases at J, with 14 bases in the middle. This CDR3 has 13 amino acids. The CDR3 sequence: CASSWQGSGEQYF. The CDR3 DNA is TGTGCCAGCAGTTGGCAGGGGTCGGGGGAGCAGTACTTC.

The chain joins TRBV28 to TRBJ2-1; 11 nucleotides align to TRBD2. Losses at the gene ends were 4 bases for V and 3 bases for J; bases not matched to a gene: 2. CDR1 and CDR2 (germline): MDHEN, SYDVKM. The CDR3 totals 15 residues. The CDR3 spells CASSSSGGLYNEQFF. The CDR3 DNA is TGTGCCAGCAGTTCTAGCGGGGGGCTCTACAATGAGCAGTTCTTC.

Of note for this clone: At one of its ends the junction is not consistent with the germline gene, which may arise from a read error. The J gene is TRBJ2-1, the V gene TRBV7-7; D not resolved. From germline, CDR1 is SSHAT and CDR2 FNYEAQ (reference sequence). The CDR3 sequence is 13 residues long. The CDR3 protein is CASSLERGNEQFF. The CDR3 nucleotides read TGTGCTAGCAGCTTAGAGCGAGGAAATGAGCAGTTCTTC.

Here the CDR3 reads CASSAQGALNTEAFF. CDR3 DNA sequence: TGTGCCAGTAGTGCACAGGGAGCCTTGAACACTGAAGCTTTCTTT. The chain recombines TRBV19 with TRBJ1-1; tentatively, D is TRBD1 (6 bases). V lost 5 bases and J lost 0, with 13 bases in between. The CDR3 length is 15 residues. Germline V gives CDR1 LNHDA, CDR2 SQIVND (reference sequence).

This chain uses TRBV4-2 with TRBJ2-7, with 11 bases identical to TRBD1. CDR3 size: 16 residues. Germline V gene lookup returns CDR1 LGHNA and CDR2 YNFKEQ. Trimming cost V 2 bases and J 3 bases; bases outside gene matches: 6. CDR3 sequence: CASSQFPGTGGYEQYF. CDR3 coding DNA: TGTGCCAGCAGCCAATTTCCCGGGACAGGGGGCTACGAGCAGTACTTC.

The chain carries TRBV5-4 and TRBJ2-5, with 8 bases identical to TRBD2. With 2 bases clipped from V and 5 bases from J, the junction kept 14 bases outside the gene matches. Germline-derived CDR1 and CDR2 are SGHNT and YYREEE (reference sequence). The CDR3 contains 17 residues. The CDR3 bases are TGTGCCAGCAGCTTCGGAATCGGGGGGGGGCATAGGGAGACCCAGTACTTC. Its translation: CASSFGIGGGHRETQYF. The complete variable domain, with remaining parts taken from reference TRBV5-4 and TRBJ2-5, reads ETGVTQSPTHLIKTRGQQVTLRCSSQSGHNTVSWYQQALGQGPQFIFQYYREEENGRGNFPPRFSGLQFPNYSSELNVNALELDDSALYLCASSFGIGGGHRETQYFGPGTRLLVL.

V is TRBV5-6 and J is TRBJ2-5; possible D gene TRBD1, 6 bases. Germline V gene lookup returns CDR1 SGHDT and CDR2 YYEEEE. V lost 0 bases, J lost 11 bases, and 11 bases lay in between. The CDR3 contains 12 residues. The CDR3 reads CASSLGGPVQYF. The CDR3 DNA follows: TGTGCCAGCAGCTTGGGGGGGCCGGTTCAGTACTTC. The complete variable domain, with remaining parts taken from reference TRBV5-6 and TRBJ2-5, reads DAGVTQSPTHLIKTRGQQVTLRCSPKSGHDTVSWYQQALGQGPQFIFQYYEEEERQRGNFPDRFSGHQFPNYSSELNVNALLLGDSALYLCASSLGGPVQYFGPGTRLLVL.

The rearrangement uses TRBV2 and TRBJ1-1; D possibly corresponds to TRBD1 (5 bases). The ends were cut back, 3 bases at V and 4 bases at J, with 12 bases in the middle. This CDR3 comprises 14 residues. Looked up from germline, CDR1 is SNHLY and CDR2 is FYNNEI. The CDR3 nucleotides read TGTGCCAGCAGTGATGGGCAGGGAAGCACTGAAGCTTTCTTT. Translation: CASSDGQGSTEAFF.

The chain combines TRBV5-7 with TRBJ2-7; 8 positions agree with TRBD2. TRBV5-7 is an ORF, with its function uncertain. CDR3 length equals 13 residues. J lost 5 bases, V lost 8 bases, and 9 bases had no gene match. The CDR3 DNA reads as TGTGCCAGGTTACCGGGACTAGGGAACGAGCAGTACTTC. It specifies CARLPGLGNEQYF.

The J gene is TRBJ1-2, the V gene TRBV5-1; 7 nucleotides line up with TRBD1. CDR1 SGHRS and CDR2 YFSETQ come from the germline V gene. There are 14 residues in the CDR3. V dropped 0 bases and J dropped 8; count of bases not matched to a gene: 7. The CDR3 loop reads CASSLEEGAGGYTF. The CDR3 DNA is TGCGCCAGCAGCTTGGAAGAGGGGGCGGGAGGCTACACCTTC.